Below, one T cell receptor beta chain is given with its context. Repertoires were generated with immunoSEQ multiplex PCR, while TCRdb's copy carries only in-frame clones and drops some. The data contain tens of thousands of clones, approximately 89% of them seen just once; the ten biggest clones take up approximately 16%. This specimen comes from a study of blood T cell repertoires in COVID-19. Between the trimmed V and J ends, which lost 5 bases and 1 base, there was a span of 10 bases. The CDR3 covers 14 residues. From germline, CDR1 is SGHTA and CDR2 FQGTGA. The origin of this receptor is a man in his 60s with active or convalescent COVID-19. The sample taken for sequencing was peripheral blood. The chain couples TRBV7-3 to TRBJ2-3; D is unresolved. In DNA form, the CDR3 reads TGTGCCAGCAGCCCCCGTCTTGGCACAGATACGCAGTATTTT. As protein: CASSPRLGTDTQYF.